This T cell receptor beta chain was sequenced during a study of CD8+ T cells in alopecia areata. RNA was isolated and reverse transcribed to cDNA, the sequencing template. Some clones are missing from TCRdb's copy, which holds only in-frame ones; the method was immunoSEQ multiplex PCR. The table shows 98,000 or so clones, with roughly 55% occurring only once. Comments on this clone: The same CDR3 also results from other DNA sequences found in this sample.

Germline V gene lookup returns CDR1 MNHEY and CDR2 SMNVEV (reference sequence). V lost 4 bases and J 4 bases, leaving 6 bases between the germline ends. The CDR3 covers 12 residues. Collection of lesional scalp punch biopsies and peripheral blood was performed in alopecia areata patients. This TCR was sampled from a human donor with alopecia areata. Input material: NKG2D-low CD8+ T cells sorted from blood. The chain recombines TRBV27 with TRBJ2-3, with D unresolved. This CDR3 is CASSSRADTQYF. The CDR3 DNA reads TGTGCCAGCAGTTCACGGGCAGATACGCAGTATTTT.